One sample yielded the 26 T cell receptor beta chains listed below, sequenced in a study of response to subunit inactivated influenza vaccine. MiXCR, run by TCRdb on the RT-PCR reads, gives a single entry per CDR3 protein. The sample lists roughly 780,000 distinct CDR3 sequences, under 20% occurring once. This sample comprised PBMCs from blood, obtained roughly 5 days after vaccination. The receptors were sampled from a man aged 50-59 years who received an inactivated influenza vaccine.

This chain joins TRBV5-1 and TRBJ1-4, with 10 bases that match TRBD1. Germline assignment: CDR1 SGHRS and CDR2 YFSETQ. The V segment lost 4 bases and the J segment 8 bases; nucleotides outside the gene matches: 8. The CDR3 consists of 15 residues. The CDR3 region has the DNA TGCGCCAGCAGCCGATCTCCGGGACAGGGGGAAAAACTGTTTTTT. This sequence encodes CASSRSPGQGEKLFF.

This clonotype was seen more than once but under ten times. This chain connects TRBV6-1 to TRBJ2-7; D unresolved. The germline V and J ends were trimmed by 6 bases and 0 bases, with 15 bases remaining between them. Germline V gene lookup returns CDR1 MNHNS and CDR2 SASEGT. This CDR3 has 15 amino acids. The chain's CDR3 is CASSDRGRSSYEQYF. As DNA, the CDR3 is TGTGCCAGCAGCGACCGCGGCAGGAGCTCCTACGAGCAGTACTTC.

The chain employs TRBV4-1 and TRBJ2-1; TRBD2 matches at 12 bases. V shed 0 bases and J 8 bases; nucleotides not matched to a gene: 14. The CDR3 length is 19 residues. Germline V CDR1 and CDR2: MGHRA, YSYEKL. CDR3 amino acids: CASSQDWRTLAGGGDEQFF. The CDR3 nucleotides are TGCGCCAGCAGCCAAGATTGGAGGACACTAGCGGGGGGCGGTGATGAGCAGTTCTTC.

This clonotype appeared many times. The chain has TRBV5-5 and TRBJ2-5, with D unclear. Per germline, CDR1 SGHKS and CDR2 YYEKEE (reference sequence). This CDR3 spans 13 amino acids. V lost 2 bases, J lost 1 base, and 6 bases lay in between. CDR3 sequence reads: CASSFSSQETQYF. The DNA of the CDR3 is TGTGCCAGCAGCTTCTCCAGCCAAGAGACCCAGTACTTC. The whole variable domain, remainder taken from reference TRBV5-5 and TRBJ2-5, is DAGVTQSPTHLIKTRGQQVTLRCSPISGHKSVSWYQQVLGQGPQFIFQYYEKEERGRGNFPDRFSARQFPNYSSELNVNALLLGDSALYLCASSFSSQETQYFGPGTRLLVL.

The chain couples TRBV7-9 to TRBJ2-7, with a weak D call TRBD2 (7 bases). The CDR3 runs 15 residues. V was trimmed by 1 base and J by 0 bases, leaving 10 bases between them. Germline V gives CDR1 SEHNR, CDR2 FQNEAQ (reference sequence). This CDR3 reads CASSLGRGPSYEQYF. In DNA, the CDR3 is TGTGCCAGCAGCTTAGGGCGGGGGCCCTCCTACGAGCAGTACTTC.

This clonotype was seen a few times. This chain uses TRBV28 with TRBJ2-7; 8 nucleotides match TRBD1. The CDR3 extends over 15 amino acids. Germline V gene data show CDR1 as MDHEN and CDR2 as SYDVKM. Unmatched junction bases numbered 5, after V lost 1 base and J lost 3 bases. The CDR3 DNA reads TGTGCCAGCAGTTTATCGGACAGGGTCCTCTACGAGCAGTACTTC. This sequence encodes CASSLSDRVLYEQYF.

V usage is TRBV3-1 and J usage is TRBJ2-5; TRBD2 matches 14 bases. V trimming: 7 bases; J trimming: 5 bases; junction bases outside the gene matches: 15. Germline assignment: CDR1 LGHDT and CDR2 YNNKEL (reference sequence). This CDR3 contains 18 residues. CDR3 DNA: TGTGCCAGCAACCGACCGGGACTAGCGGGAGAGAGGTGTGAGACCCAGTACTTC. Translation gives CASNRPGLAGERCETQYF.

This clonotype has a handful of counts. The chain couples TRBV20-1 to TRBJ1-6; the D gene is possibly TRBD1 (6 bases). CDR3 length: 16 amino acids. Trimming removed 5 bases from V and 7 bases from J, with 21 bases in between. The V gene's germline CDR1 is DFQATT and CDR2 SNEGSKA (reference sequence). The CDR3 is CSAPPWTDGLNSPLHF. The CDR3 DNA reads TGCAGTGCTCCCCCCTGGACAGACGGATTAAATTCACCCCTCCACTTT.

Notes on this clonotype: This likely comes from a read error, as the CDR3 has no conserved phenylalanine or tryptophan at its end. The chain carries TRBV4-2 and TRBJ2-2; D is possibly TRBD2 (5 bases). The V end was cut by 0 bases, the J end by 0 bases, with 11 bases between. The CDR3 spans 17 residues. Per germline, CDR1 LGHNA and CDR2 YNFKEQ. CDR3 sequence: CASSQDKSGSNTGELFS. The DNA of the CDR3 is TGTGCCAGCAGCCAAGATAAAAGCGGCTCGAACACCGGGGAGCTGTTTTCT.

This clonotype showed up just a few times. The chain uses TRBV20-1 and TRBJ2-7; D could derive from TRBD1 or TRBD2 (5 bases each). V was trimmed by 6 bases and J by 2 bases, leaving 11 bases between them. The CDR3 extends over 12 amino acids. CDR1 and CDR2 from the germline V gene are DFQATT and SNEGSKA (reference sequence). CDR3 in amino acids: CSAPGTTYEQYF. For the CDR3, the DNA is TGCAGTGCGCCAGGGACCACCTACGAGCAGTACTTC.

This clonotype was recorded a few times. This chain connects TRBV12-3 or TRBV12-4 to TRBJ2-7; 13 bases map to TRBD2. The CDR3 sequence is 15 residues long. The ends lost 6 bases at V and 4 bases at J; junction bases unmatched: 6. The CDR3 sequence: CASRRTSGGSYEQYF. The CDR3 DNA is TGTGCCAGCAGACGGACTAGCGGGGGATCTTACGAGCAGTACTTC.

The chain joins TRBV6-4 to TRBJ2-3, with D unresolved. Trimming cost V 4 bases and J 1 base, with 9 bases left between them. This CDR3 has 14 residues. Germline V gene lookup returns CDR1 MRHNA and CDR2 SNTAGT. The CDR3 sequence: CASSGTDRTDTQYF. The DNA of the CDR3 is TGTGCCAGCAGTGGAACCGACCGCACAGATACGCAGTATTTT.

This clonotype was seen repeatedly, ten times or more. This chain links TRBV29-1 with TRBJ2-7; TRBD1 aligns across 8 bases. The CDR3 sequence is 12 residues long. From germline, CDR1 is SQVTM and CDR2 ANQGSEA. Unmatched junction bases numbered 4, after V lost 3 bases and J lost 6 bases. The chain's CDR3 is CSVDRGLGEQYF. The CDR3, as DNA: TGCAGCGTTGACAGGGGGCTTGGCGAGCAGTACTTC.

The chain links TRBV7-2 to TRBJ1-1; no clear D gene. There are 15 residues in the CDR3. V lost 1 base, J lost 2 bases, and 11 bases lay in between. CDR1 and CDR2 (germline): SGHTA, FQGNSA. The CDR3 region has the DNA TGTGCCAGCAGCTTAGTAGGTCGGCGTAACACTGAAGCTTTCTTT. As protein: CASSLVGRRNTEAFF.

This clonotype was seen a few times. This chain joins TRBV4-3 and TRBJ2-1, with TRBD2 identical over 7 bases. The V gene's germline CDR1 is LGHNA and CDR2 YSLEER. The CDR3 consists of 14 residues. J lost 16 bases, V lost 3 bases, and 15 bases had no gene match. The CDR3, as DNA: TGCGCCAGCAGCCAGGCCGGGCAGCGGGGTACGCAATTCTTC. Protein: CASSQAGQRGTQFF.

This chain joins TRBV24-1 and TRBJ2-3, with 10 nucleotides matching TRBD2. CDR1 and CDR2 (germline): KGHDR, SFDVKD. With 3 bases clipped from V and 0 bases from J, the junction kept 11 bases outside the gene matches. There are 19 residues in the CDR3. CDR3 nucleotide sequence: TGTGCCACCAGTGATAGCGGGAGGGCCATTGGTTGGAGCACAGATACGCAGTATTTT. Amino acid sequence: CATSDSGRAIGWSTDTQYF.

This clonotype has at least ten counts. J is TRBJ2-2 and V is TRBV7-8; perhaps TRBD1 as D (5 bases). This CDR3 is built from 15 residues. Trimming shortened V by 7 bases and J by 3 bases, and 15 bases separated the two germline ends. CDR1 SGHVS and CDR2 FQNEAQ come from the germline V gene. Here the CDR3 reads CASTSWQGYTGELFF. The CDR3 DNA follows: TGTGCCAGCACCTCTTGGCAGGGCTACACCGGGGAGCTGTTTTTT.

The rearrangement joins TRBV7-2 to TRBJ2-3; D remains ambiguous. V lost 5 bases and J lost 0, with 12 bases in between. This CDR3 contains 15 residues. The germline CDR1 and CDR2 sequences are SGHTA and FQGNSA. Here the CDR3 DNA reads TGTGCCAGCAGCAAACTAACCCGGAGCACAGATACGCAGTATTTT. It translates to CASSKLTRSTDTQYF.

V and J are TRBV18 and TRBJ1-5, with D uncertain. Germline CDR1 and CDR2: KGHSH and LQKENI. This CDR3 has 14 amino acids. V lost 3 bases, J lost 0 bases, and 6 bases lay in between. The CDR3 loop reads CASSPQASNQPQHF. For the CDR3, the DNA is TGTGCCAGCTCACCCCAGGCTAGCAATCAGCCCCAGCATTTT.

This clonotype was seen a handful of times. The J gene is TRBJ1-6, the V gene TRBV7-6; 9 bases line up with TRBD1. The CDR3 totals 15 residues. Trimming took 4 bases from V and 7 from J; bases not matched to a gene: 5. Germline-derived CDR1 and CDR2 are SGHVS and FNYEAQ. CDR3 region: CASSWTGEGNSPLHF. The CDR3 DNA is TGTGCCAGCAGCTGGACAGGGGAGGGGAATTCACCCCTCCACTTT. Looking up the rest from reference TRBV7-6 and TRBJ1-6 gives the full variable domain: GAGVSQSPRYKVTKRGQDVALRCDPISGHVSLYWYRQALGQGPEFLTYFNYEAQQDKSGLPNDRFSAERPEGSISTLTIQRTEQRDSAMYRCASSWTGEGNSPLHFGNGTRLTVT.

This chain links TRBV13 with TRBJ2-7; 10 positions agree with TRBD2. V dropped 5 bases and J dropped 3; count of bases not matched to a gene: 16. Germline V CDR1 and CDR2: PRHDT, FYEKMQ (reference sequence). The CDR3 sequence is 18 residues long. CDR3 sequence: CASSTRASGGAESYEQYF. In DNA, the CDR3 is TGTGCCAGCAGCACGAGGGCTAGCGGGGGAGCGGAGAGCTACGAGCAGTACTTC.

The rearrangement uses TRBV6-5 and TRBJ2-1; D perhaps matches TRBD1 (6 bases). The CDR3 extends over 12 amino acids. V was cut by 7 bases and J by 9 bases, with 13 bases left in between. Germline V lookup: CDR1 MNHEY, CDR2 SVGAGI. The CDR3 DNA follows: TGTGCCAGCAAAAATATAGGGGGTGAGCAGTTCTTC. Amino acids: CASKNIGGEQFF.

The chain joins TRBV12-3 or TRBV12-4 to TRBJ2-2, with D uncertain. The V end was cut by 6 bases, the J end by 6 bases, with 8 bases between. The CDR3 spans 12 residues. The CDR3 here is CASSSYAGELFF. The CDR3 DNA reads TGTGCCAGCAGCTCTTACGCCGGGGAGCTGTTTTTT.

This clonotype was observed a few times. V is TRBV10-3 and J is TRBJ2-5; D call uncertain. The CDR3 spans 14 residues. Trimming removed 4 bases from V and 9 bases from J, with 18 bases in between. Germline V gene sequence: CDR1 ENHRY, CDR2 SYGVKD. This chain's CDR3 is CAISAMGGRTAQYF. DNA of the CDR3: TGTGCCATCAGTGCAATGGGTGGCCGTACGGCCCAGTACTTC.

In its sample, this clonotype was seen a few times. The V call is TRBV27, the J call TRBJ2-3; no definite D call. V was shortened by 5 bases and J by 0 bases, with 6 bases between the two germline ends. The CDR3 contains 13 residues. Germline values: CDR1 MNHEY, CDR2 SMNVEV (reference sequence). The CDR3 region is CASSHLSTDTQYF. The CDR3 nucleotides are TGTGCCAGCAGTCACCTTAGCACAGATACGCAGTATTTT.

This rearrangement joins TRBV28 to TRBJ2-7; possible D gene TRBD1, 5 bases. Germline loops: CDR1 MDHEN, CDR2 SYDVKM. V lost 3 bases, J lost 2 bases, and 11 bases lay in between. This CDR3 region has 14 residues. The CDR3 DNA sequence: TGTGCCAGCAGTTTTTCCAGGGCAGCCTACGAGCAGTACTTC. Translation gives CASSFSRAAYEQYF.